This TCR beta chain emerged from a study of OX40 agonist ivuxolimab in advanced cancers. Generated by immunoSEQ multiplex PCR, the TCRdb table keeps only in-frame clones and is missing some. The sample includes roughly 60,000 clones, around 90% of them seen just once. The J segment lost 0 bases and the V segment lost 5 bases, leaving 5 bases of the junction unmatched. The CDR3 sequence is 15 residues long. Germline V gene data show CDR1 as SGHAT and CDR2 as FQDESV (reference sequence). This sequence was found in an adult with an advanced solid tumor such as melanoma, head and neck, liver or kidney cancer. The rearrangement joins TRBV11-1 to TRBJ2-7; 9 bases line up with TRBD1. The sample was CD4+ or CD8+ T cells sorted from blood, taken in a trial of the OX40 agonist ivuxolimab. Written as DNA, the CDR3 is TGTGCCAGCAGCATAGGGACAGGGTACTCCTACGAGCAGTACTTC. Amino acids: CASSIGTGYSYEQYF. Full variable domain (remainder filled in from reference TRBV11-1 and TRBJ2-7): EAEVAQSPRYKITEKSQAVAFWCDPISGHATLYWYRQILGQGPELLVQFQDESVVDDSQLPKDRFSAERLKGVDSTLKIQPAELGDSAMYLCASSIGTGYSYEQYFGPGTRLTVT.